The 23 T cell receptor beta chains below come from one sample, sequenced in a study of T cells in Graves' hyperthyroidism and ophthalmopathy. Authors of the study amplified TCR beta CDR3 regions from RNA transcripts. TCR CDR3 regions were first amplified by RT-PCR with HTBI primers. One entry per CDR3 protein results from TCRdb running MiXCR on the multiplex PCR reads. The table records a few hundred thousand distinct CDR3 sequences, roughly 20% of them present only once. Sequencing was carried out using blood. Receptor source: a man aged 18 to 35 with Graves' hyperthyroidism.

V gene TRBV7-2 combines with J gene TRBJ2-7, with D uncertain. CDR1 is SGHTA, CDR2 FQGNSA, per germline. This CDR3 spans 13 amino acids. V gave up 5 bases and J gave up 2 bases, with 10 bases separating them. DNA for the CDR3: TGTGCCAGCAGCGCCGCGGCAGCCTACGAGCAGTACTTC. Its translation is CASSAAAAYEQYF.

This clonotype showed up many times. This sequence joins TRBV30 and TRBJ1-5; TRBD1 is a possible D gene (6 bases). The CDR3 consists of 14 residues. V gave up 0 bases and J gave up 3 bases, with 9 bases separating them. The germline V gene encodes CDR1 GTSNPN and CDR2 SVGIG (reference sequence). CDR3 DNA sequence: TGTGCCTGGAGTGTAGGGACATACAATCAGCCCCAGCATTTT. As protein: CAWSVGTYNQPQHF. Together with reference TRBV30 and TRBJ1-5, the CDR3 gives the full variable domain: SQTIHQWPATLVQPVGSPLSLECTVEGTSNPNLYWYRQAAGRGLQLLFYSVGIGQISSEVPQNLSASRPQDRQFILSSKKLLLSDSGFYLCAWSVGTYNQPQHFGDGTRLSIL.

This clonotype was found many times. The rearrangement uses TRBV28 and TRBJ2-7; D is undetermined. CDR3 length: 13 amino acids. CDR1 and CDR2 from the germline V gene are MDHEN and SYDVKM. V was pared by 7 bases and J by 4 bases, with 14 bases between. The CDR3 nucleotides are TGTGCCAGCACTTCCCCCCGGATTTACGAGCAGTACTTC. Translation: CASTSPRIYEQYF.

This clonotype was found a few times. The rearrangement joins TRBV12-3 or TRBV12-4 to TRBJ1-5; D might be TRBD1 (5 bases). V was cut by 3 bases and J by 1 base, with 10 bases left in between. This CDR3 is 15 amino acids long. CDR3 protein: CASSFSRGSNQPQHF. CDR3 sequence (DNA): TGTGCCAGCAGTTTCTCCCGGGGGAGCAATCAGCCCCAGCATTTT.

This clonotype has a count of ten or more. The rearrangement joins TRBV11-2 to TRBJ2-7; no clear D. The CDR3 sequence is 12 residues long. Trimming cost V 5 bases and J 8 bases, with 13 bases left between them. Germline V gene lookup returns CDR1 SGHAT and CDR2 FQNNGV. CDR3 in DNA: TGTGCCAGCAGCCCATCAGACCGCAAGCAGTACTTC. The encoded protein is CASSPSDRKQYF.

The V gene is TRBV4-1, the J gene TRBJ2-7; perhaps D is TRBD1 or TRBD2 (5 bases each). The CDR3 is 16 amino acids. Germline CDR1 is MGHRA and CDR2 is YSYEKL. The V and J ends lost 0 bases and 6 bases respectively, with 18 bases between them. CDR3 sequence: CASSQDTKERGCEQYF. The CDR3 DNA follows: TGCGCCAGCAGCCAAGATACGAAGGAGAGGGGCTGCGAGCAGTACTTC.

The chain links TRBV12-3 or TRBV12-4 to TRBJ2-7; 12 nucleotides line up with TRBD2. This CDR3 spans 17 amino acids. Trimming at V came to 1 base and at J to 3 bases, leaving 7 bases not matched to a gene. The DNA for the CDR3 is TGTGCCAGCAGTTTAGGTCAAAGACTAGCGGGGGACTACGAGCAGTACTTC. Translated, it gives CASSLGQRLAGDYEQYF.

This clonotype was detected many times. CDR3 nucleotides: TGTGCCAGCAGCTTAACGCCCGGGACTAGCGGATTCCAAGAGACCCAGTACTTC. It specifies CASSLTPGTSGFQETQYF. This rearrangement joins TRBV7-3 to TRBJ2-5, with 11 bases that match TRBD2. CDR1 SGHTA and CDR2 FQGTGA come from the germline V gene. V lost 0 bases, J lost 1 base, and 7 bases stayed unmatched. The CDR3 length is 18 residues. The whole variable domain, remainder taken from reference TRBV7-3 and TRBJ2-5, is GAGVSQTPSNKVTEKGKYVELRCDPISGHTALYWYRQSLGQGPEFLIYFQGTGAADDSGLPNDRFFAVRPEGSVSTLKIQRTERGDSAVYLCASSLTPGTSGFQETQYFGPGTRLLVL.

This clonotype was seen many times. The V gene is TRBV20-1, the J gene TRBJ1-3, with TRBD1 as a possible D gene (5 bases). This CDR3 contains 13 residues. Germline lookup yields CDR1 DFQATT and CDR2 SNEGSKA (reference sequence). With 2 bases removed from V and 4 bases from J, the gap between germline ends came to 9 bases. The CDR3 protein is CSARQGAGNTIYF. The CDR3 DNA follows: TGCAGTGCTAGACAGGGAGCAGGAAACACCATATATTTT.

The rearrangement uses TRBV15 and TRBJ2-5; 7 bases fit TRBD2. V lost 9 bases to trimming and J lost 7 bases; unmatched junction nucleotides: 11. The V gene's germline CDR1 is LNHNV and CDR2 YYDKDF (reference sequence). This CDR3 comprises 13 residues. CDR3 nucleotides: TGTGCCACAACGAGCGGGGTCCTAGGGACCCAGTACTTC. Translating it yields CATTSGVLGTQYF.

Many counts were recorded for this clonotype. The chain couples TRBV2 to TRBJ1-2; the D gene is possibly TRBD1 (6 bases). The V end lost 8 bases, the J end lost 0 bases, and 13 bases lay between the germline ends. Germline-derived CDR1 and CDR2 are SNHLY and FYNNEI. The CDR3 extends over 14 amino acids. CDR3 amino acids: CASVRGETNYGYTF. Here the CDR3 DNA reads TGTGCCAGCGTTAGGGGGGAGACTAACTATGGCTACACCTTC.

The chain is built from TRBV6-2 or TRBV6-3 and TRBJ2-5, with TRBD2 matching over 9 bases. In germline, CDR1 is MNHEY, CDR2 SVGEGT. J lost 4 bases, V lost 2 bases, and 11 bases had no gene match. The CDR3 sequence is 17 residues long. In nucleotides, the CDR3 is TGTGCCAGCAGTTACAACTTAGCGGGAGCCTTCGGAGAGACCCAGTACTTC. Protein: CASSYNLAGAFGETQYF.

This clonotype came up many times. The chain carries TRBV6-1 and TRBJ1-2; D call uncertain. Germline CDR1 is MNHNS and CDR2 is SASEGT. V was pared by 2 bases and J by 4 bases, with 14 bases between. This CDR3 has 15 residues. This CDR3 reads CASSEPLGRSYGYTF. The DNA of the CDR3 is TGTGCCAGCAGTGAACCCCTAGGAAGGTCCTATGGCTACACCTTC.

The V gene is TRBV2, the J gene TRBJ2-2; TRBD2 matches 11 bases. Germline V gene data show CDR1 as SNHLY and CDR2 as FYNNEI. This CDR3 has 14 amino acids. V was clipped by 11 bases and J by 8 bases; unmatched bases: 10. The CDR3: CASELAGEVGELFF. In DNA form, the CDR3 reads TGTGCCTCGGAACTAGCGGGAGAAGTAGGGGAGCTGTTTTTT.

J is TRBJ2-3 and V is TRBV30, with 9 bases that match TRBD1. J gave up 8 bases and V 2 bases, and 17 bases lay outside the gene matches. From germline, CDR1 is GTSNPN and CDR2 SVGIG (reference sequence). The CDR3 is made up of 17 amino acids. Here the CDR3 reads CAWSYPGTGRGGRTQYF. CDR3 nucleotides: TGTGCCTGGAGTTATCCCGGGACAGGGAGGGGGGGACGTACGCAGTATTTT.

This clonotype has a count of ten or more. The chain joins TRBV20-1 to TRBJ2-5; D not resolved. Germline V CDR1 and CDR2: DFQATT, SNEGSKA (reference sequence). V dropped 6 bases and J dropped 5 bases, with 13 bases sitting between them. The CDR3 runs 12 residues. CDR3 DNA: TGCAGTGCCCCCCCGGGCCATGAGACCCAGTACTTC. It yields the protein CSAPPGHETQYF.

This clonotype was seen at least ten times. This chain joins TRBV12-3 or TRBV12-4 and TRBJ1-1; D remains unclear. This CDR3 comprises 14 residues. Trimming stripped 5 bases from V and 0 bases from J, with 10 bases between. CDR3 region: CASSLVGMNTEAFF. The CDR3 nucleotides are TGTGCCAGCAGTCTGGTGGGGATGAACACTGAAGCTTTCTTT.

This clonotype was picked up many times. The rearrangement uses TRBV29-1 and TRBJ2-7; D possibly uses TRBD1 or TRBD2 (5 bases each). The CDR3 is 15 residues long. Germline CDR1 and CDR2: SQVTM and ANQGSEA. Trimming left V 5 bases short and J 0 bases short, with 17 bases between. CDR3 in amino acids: CSVKGTVSDSYEQYF. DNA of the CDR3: TGCAGCGTTAAGGGGACGGTTTCGGACTCCTACGAGCAGTACTTC.

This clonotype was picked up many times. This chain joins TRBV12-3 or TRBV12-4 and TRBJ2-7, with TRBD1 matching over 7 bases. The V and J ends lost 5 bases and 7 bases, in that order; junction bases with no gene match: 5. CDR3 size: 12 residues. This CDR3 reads CASSTGAREQYF. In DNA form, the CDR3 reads TGTGCCAGCAGTACAGGGGCAAGGGAGCAGTACTTC.

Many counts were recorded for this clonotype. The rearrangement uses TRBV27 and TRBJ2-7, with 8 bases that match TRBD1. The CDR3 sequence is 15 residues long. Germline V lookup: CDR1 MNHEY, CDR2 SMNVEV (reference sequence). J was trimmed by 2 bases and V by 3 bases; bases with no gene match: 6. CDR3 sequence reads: CASSLRDRFAYEQYF. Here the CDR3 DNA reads TGTGCCAGCAGTTTGAGGGACAGGTTTGCCTACGAGCAGTACTTC.

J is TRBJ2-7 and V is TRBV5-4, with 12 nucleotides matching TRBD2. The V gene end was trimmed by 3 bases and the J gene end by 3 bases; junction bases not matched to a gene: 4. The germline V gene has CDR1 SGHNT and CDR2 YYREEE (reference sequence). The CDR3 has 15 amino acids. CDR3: CASSYGLAGIYEQYF. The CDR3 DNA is TGTGCCAGCAGCTACGGACTAGCGGGGATCTACGAGCAGTACTTC.

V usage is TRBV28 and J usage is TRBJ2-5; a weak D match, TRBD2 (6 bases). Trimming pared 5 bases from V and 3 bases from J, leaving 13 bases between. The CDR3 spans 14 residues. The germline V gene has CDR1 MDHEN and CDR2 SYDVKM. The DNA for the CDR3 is TGTGCCAGCAGTGGACCGGGACTCGAAGAGACCCAGTACTTC. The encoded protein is CASSGPGLEETQYF.

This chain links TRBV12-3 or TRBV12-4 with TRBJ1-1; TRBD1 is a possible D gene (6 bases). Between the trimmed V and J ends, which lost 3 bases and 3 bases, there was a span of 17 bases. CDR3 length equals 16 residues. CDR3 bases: TGTGCCAGCAGTTTGGGAATCAGGGGATTGGACACTGAAGCTTTCTTT. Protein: CASSLGIRGLDTEAFF.